This TCR beta chain was documented in a study of blood T cells in healthy people across ages. Study details: About one barcoded beta molecule was captured per two T cells (by template switching).

This CDR3 contains 16 residues. Germline CDR1 SGHDN, CDR2 FVKESK. Isolation of PBMCs gave at least 6 million cells per sample. Sample-barcoded 5' priming and a J-beta primer mix drove a second PCR of about 7 to 12 cycles. Every sample gave at least 3 million paired-end reads containing CDR3. MiXCR, run by TCRdb on the 5' RACE reads, gives a single entry per CDR3 protein. The sample carries some 900,000 distinct CDR3 sequences, under 50% recorded once. Study findings and constraints: Older individuals had lower TCR beta diversity per million T cells (the decline was roughly linear).

This clonotype was counted between two and nine times. Its cognate antigen is unknown. Sequencing was carried out using blood. The gene calls are TRBV14 and TRBJ2-5; 10 bases are a match to TRBD1. The DNA end lines up better with TRBJ2-7; the J call may be wrong. The sequence derives from a man aged 25-40 years in good health. The CDR3 coding sequence is TGTGCCAGCAGCCAACTGGGCGACAGGGGGCTTAACGAGCAGTACTTC. Encoded protein: CASSQLGDRGLNEQYF.